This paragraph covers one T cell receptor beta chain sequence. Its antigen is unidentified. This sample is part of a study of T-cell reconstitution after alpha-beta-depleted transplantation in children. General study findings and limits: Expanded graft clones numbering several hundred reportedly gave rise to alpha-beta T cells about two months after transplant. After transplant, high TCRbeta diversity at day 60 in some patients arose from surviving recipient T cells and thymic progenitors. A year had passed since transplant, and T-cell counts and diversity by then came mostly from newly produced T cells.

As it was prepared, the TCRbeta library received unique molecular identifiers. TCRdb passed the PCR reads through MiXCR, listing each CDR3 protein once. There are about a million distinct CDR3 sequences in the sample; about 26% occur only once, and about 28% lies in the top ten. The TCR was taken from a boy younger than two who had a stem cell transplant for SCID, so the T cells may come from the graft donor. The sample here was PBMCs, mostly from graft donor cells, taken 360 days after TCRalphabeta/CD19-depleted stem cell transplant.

The CDR3 bases are TGTGCCAGCAGTAACGGACTAGCGGCCTTCCTGGGGCAGTACTTC. Its protein is CASSNGLAAFLGQYF. The V gene is TRBV12-3 or TRBV12-4, the J gene TRBJ2-7; 10 nucleotides align to TRBD2. The CDR3 is 15 amino acids. The V segment lost 5 bases and the J segment 9 bases; nucleotides outside the gene matches: 13.